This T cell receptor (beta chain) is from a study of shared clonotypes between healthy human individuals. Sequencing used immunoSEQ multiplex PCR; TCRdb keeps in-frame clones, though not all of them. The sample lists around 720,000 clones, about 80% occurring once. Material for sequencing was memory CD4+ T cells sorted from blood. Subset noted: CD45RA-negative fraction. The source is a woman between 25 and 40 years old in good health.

The CDR3 sequence: CASSLGPVETQYF. CDR3 DNA: TGCGCCAGCAGCTTAGGACCGGTAGAGACCCAGTACTTC. This chain uses TRBV5-1 with TRBJ2-5; D uncertain. V was cut by 2 bases and J by 4 bases, with 9 bases left in between. Germline CDR1 is SGHRS and CDR2 is YFSETQ. This CDR3 is 13 amino acids long.